Shown below are 25 T cell receptor beta chains from a single sample sequenced in a study of blood T cell repertoires in COVID-19. Data came from immunoSEQ multiplex PCR; TCRdb stores just in-frame clones and leaves some out. The sample lists around 60,000 clones, about 80% seen once, with roughly a fifth in the top ten. The source material was peripheral blood. These receptors originate from a man aged 25-45 years with COVID-19, enrolled during active disease.

This chain links TRBV11-2 with TRBJ1-2, with TRBD1 identical over 8 bases. Trimming at V came to 0 bases and at J to 4 bases, leaving 4 bases not matched to a gene. The CDR3 sequence is 15 residues long. Germline values: CDR1 SGHAT, CDR2 FQNNGV. The CDR3 nucleotides are TGTGCCAGCAGCTTAGATCGGACAGGGTTCTATGGCTACACCTTC. It specifies CASSLDRTGFYGYTF.

The chain combines TRBV5-5 with TRBJ2-5, with 7 bases fitting TRBD2. After removal of 3 bases from V and 4 bases from J, the junction contained 6 bases not matched to a gene. Germline CDR1 is SGHKS and CDR2 is YYEKEE (reference sequence). CDR3 length: 14 residues. The CDR3 reads CASSSSPSGETQYF. Written as DNA, the CDR3 is TGTGCCAGCAGCTCCTCCCCTAGCGGAGAGACCCAGTACTTC.

The genes are TRBV18 and TRBJ1-1; D is undetermined. Trimming left V 2 bases short and J 0 bases short, with 13 bases between. This CDR3 region has 16 residues. In germline, CDR1 is KGHSH, CDR2 LQKENI. The CDR3 sequence is CASSPSAFGLNTEAFF. The CDR3 DNA reads as TGTGCCAGCTCACCAAGTGCCTTCGGTCTGAACACTGAAGCTTTCTTT.

The V and J genes are TRBV12-3 or TRBV12-4 and TRBJ1-5; D gene uncertain. Between the trimmed V and J ends, which lost 6 bases and 5 bases, there was a span of 8 bases. The CDR3 consists of 12 residues. CDR3 sequence: CASSSSDQPQHF. CDR3 nucleotide sequence: TGTGCCAGCAGCTCCTCAGATCAGCCCCAGCATTTT.

V and J are TRBV5-1 and TRBJ2-2, with 10 bases fitting TRBD1. V gave up 8 bases and J gave up 5 bases; unmatched junction bases: 6. The germline V gene encodes CDR1 SGHRS and CDR2 YFSETQ. This CDR3 region has 14 residues. The CDR3 spells CASEPGQGTGELFF. CDR3 DNA sequence: TGCGCCAGTGAGCCGGGACAGGGGACCGGGGAGCTGTTTTTT.

V and J are TRBV6-2 or TRBV6-3 and TRBJ2-7, with TRBD1 matching 7 bases. V shed 0 bases and J 0 bases; nucleotides not matched to a gene: 5. Germline lookup yields CDR1 MNHEY and CDR2 SVGEGT. This CDR3 has 16 residues. CDR3: CASSYSRGTVSYEQYF. The CDR3 nucleotides read TGTGCCAGCAGTTACTCGAGAGGGACAGTCTCCTACGAGCAGTACTTC.

This chain connects TRBV10-1 to TRBJ2-7; the D gene is possibly TRBD2 (5 bases). Germline V gives CDR1 WNHNN, CDR2 SYGVQD (reference sequence). The CDR3 loop spans 11 amino acids. Trimming left V 3 bases short and J 6 bases short, with 6 bases between. Here the CDR3 reads CASSEGSEQYF. In DNA form, the CDR3 reads TGCGCCAGCAGTGAAGGGAGCGAGCAGTACTTC.

V gene TRBV11-2 combines with J gene TRBJ1-4, with TRBD1 matching 7 bases. V was clipped by 3 bases and J by 4 bases; unmatched bases: 5. Per germline, CDR1 SGHAT and CDR2 FQNNGV. The CDR3 is 15 residues long. CDR3 protein: CASSFHGTDNEKLFF. The CDR3 DNA sequence: TGTGCCAGCAGCTTCCACGGGACAGATAATGAAAAACTGTTTTTT.

The genes are TRBV7-2 and TRBJ2-2; 13 bases map to TRBD2. The CDR3 sequence is 18 residues long. With 3 bases clipped from V and 3 bases from J, the junction kept 7 bases outside the gene matches. Germline V gives CDR1 SGHTA, CDR2 FQGNSA. The chain's CDR3 is CASSFFIGLAGDTGELFF. The DNA for the CDR3 is TGTGCCAGCAGCTTCTTTATAGGACTAGCGGGAGACACCGGGGAGCTGTTTTTT.

The V call is TRBV5-1, the J call TRBJ1-1; 8 positions match TRBD1. The ends lost 4 bases at V and 5 bases at J; junction bases unmatched: 13. This CDR3 is 16 amino acids long. From germline, CDR1 is SGHRS and CDR2 YFSETQ. The CDR3: CASSTKNRGVVTEAFF. CDR3 nucleotides: TGCGCCAGCAGCACAAAAAACAGGGGGGTCGTGACTGAAGCTTTCTTT.

The rearrangement links TRBV9 to TRBJ1-1; no clear D. Germline CDR1 is SGDLS and CDR2 is YYNGEE. Trimming pared 1 base from V and 0 bases from J, leaving 10 bases between. The CDR3 runs 15 residues. The CDR3 here is CASSVSAGMNTEAFF. As DNA, the CDR3 is TGTGCCAGCAGCGTATCGGCAGGAATGAACACTGAAGCTTTCTTT.

The chain carries TRBV6-5 and TRBJ2-5, with a tentative D call TRBD2 (6 bases). Germline CDR1 MNHEY, CDR2 SVGAGI. Trimming cost V 0 bases and J 2 bases, with 7 bases left between them. The CDR3 is 14 amino acids. As DNA, the CDR3 is TGTGCCAGCAGTTACTCTAGCGGTCAAGAGACCCAGTACTTC. It specifies CASSYSSGQETQYF.

This chain uses TRBV4-1 with TRBJ1-2; the D gene is possibly TRBD1 (6 bases). The V end lost 1 base, the J end lost 4 bases, and 16 bases lay between the germline ends. Germline V gene data show CDR1 as MGHRA and CDR2 as YSYEKL. The CDR3 extends over 16 amino acids. The CDR3 sequence: CASSQGGGIPTYGYTF. CDR3 coding DNA: TGCGCCAGCAGCCAAGGAGGGGGAATCCCGACCTATGGCTACACCTTC.

Only a few counts were recorded for this clone. This chain connects TRBV27 to TRBJ1-5; D perhaps matches TRBD1 (6 bases). Trimming removed 5 bases from V and 7 bases from J, with 18 bases in between. Germline V gene lookup returns CDR1 MNHEY and CDR2 SMNVEV (reference sequence). The CDR3 contains 15 residues. Here the CDR3 reads CASSPSTGWRQPQHF. Here the CDR3 DNA reads TGTGCCAGCAGTCCGTCAACAGGGTGGAGGCAGCCCCAGCATTTT.

This chain connects TRBV7-2 to TRBJ2-1, with 12 bases aligning to TRBD2. The CDR3 loop spans 17 amino acids. J was trimmed by 6 bases and V by 5 bases; bases with no gene match: 11. CDR1 and CDR2 (germline): SGHTA, FQGNSA. The CDR3 bases are TGTGCCAGCAGCCGTTCGGCTTCGGGACTAGCGGGCAATGAGCAGTTCTTC. It yields the protein CASSRSASGLAGNEQFF.

The gene calls are TRBV27 and TRBJ1-4; 7 positions agree with TRBD1. The CDR3 runs to 15 residues. J was trimmed by 3 bases and V by 6 bases; bases with no gene match: 7. Germline V gives CDR1 MNHEY, CDR2 SMNVEV (reference sequence). This CDR3 reads CASREYQGANEKLFF. Here the CDR3 DNA reads TGTGCCAGCAGGGAATACCAGGGGGCTAATGAAAAACTGTTTTTT.

The chain combines TRBV7-9 with TRBJ2-7, with 8 bases aligning to TRBD2. The CDR3 spans 15 residues. In germline, CDR1 is SEHNR, CDR2 FQNEAQ (reference sequence). Trimming removed 5 bases from V and 2 bases from J; junction bases left unmatched: 8. The CDR3 DNA reads TGTGCCAGCAGCGACGTGGCGGGAGGCGCCTACGAGCAGTACTTC. It encodes CASSDVAGGAYEQYF.

V usage is TRBV3-1 (or the pseudogene TRBV3-2) and J usage is TRBJ2-3; TRBD2 might be the D (5 bases). V dropped 2 bases and J dropped 9 bases, with 6 bases sitting between them. Germline V lookup: CDR1 LGHDT, CDR2 YNNKEL (reference sequence). CDR3 length equals 11 residues. In nucleotides, the CDR3 is TGTGCCAGCAGCCAACGGGGAACGCAGTATTTT. Its translation: CASSQRGTQYF.

This chain uses TRBV9 with TRBJ2-7; 13 nucleotides line up with TRBD2. The CDR3 runs 15 residues. The germline CDR1 and CDR2 sequences are SGDLS and YYNGEE. V trimming: 3 bases; J trimming: 2 bases; junction bases outside the gene matches: 2. The CDR3 sequence: CASSDGTSGAYEQYF. DNA of the CDR3: TGTGCCAGCAGCGACGGGACTAGCGGGGCCTACGAGCAGTACTTC.

J is TRBJ2-7 and V is TRBV6-2 or TRBV6-3; 10 positions match TRBD2. The CDR3 length is 13 residues. V was clipped by 6 bases and J by 6 bases; unmatched bases: 5. Germline CDR1 is MNHEY and CDR2 is SVGEGT. The CDR3 region has the DNA TGTGCCAGCAGCCTAGCGGGAGAGAGCGAGCAGTACTTC. This codes for CASSLAGESEQYF.

This chain joins TRBV7-2 and TRBJ2-3; tentative D call: TRBD2 (7 bases). CDR3 length: 16 residues. Germline V CDR1 and CDR2: SGHTA, FQGNSA. Trimming shortened V by 1 base and J by 1 base, and 12 bases separated the two germline ends. The CDR3 spells CASSLDTGRGTDTQYF. CDR3 sequence (DNA): TGTGCCAGCAGCTTAGACACAGGGAGGGGCACAGATACGCAGTATTTT.

A remark on this clone: This CDR3 is also generated by other DNA sequences in the sample. This rearrangement joins TRBV12-3 or TRBV12-4 to TRBJ1-2; D is ambiguous. The V end lost 4 bases, the J end lost 4 bases, and 7 bases lay between the germline ends. This CDR3 contains 12 residues. CDR3 sequence (DNA): TGTGCCAGCAGTTCAGACTCCTATGGCTACACCTTC. Protein sequence: CASSSDSYGYTF.

This clone was detected a few times. The rearrangement uses TRBV7-9 and TRBJ2-5, with unresolved D. Between the trimmed V and J ends, which lost 4 bases and 2 bases, there was a span of 11 bases. This CDR3 has 14 amino acids. Per the germline V gene, CDR1 is SEHNR and CDR2 is FQNEAQ (reference sequence). The CDR3 DNA reads TGTGCCAGCAGCTCCCGAGAGAGACAAGAGACCCAGTACTTC. This sequence encodes CASSSRERQETQYF.

The CDR3 DNA follows: TGTGCCAGCAGGGAACGACTAGGTTGTGGCAACACAGATACGCAGTATTTT. It translates to CASRERLGCGNTDTQYF. The V call is TRBV6-4, the J call TRBJ2-3, with D maybe TRBD2 (6 bases). The germline V gene encodes CDR1 MRHNA and CDR2 SNTAGT. The V end was cut by 6 bases, the J end by 2 bases, with 21 bases between. The CDR3 loop spans 17 amino acids.

In nucleotides, the CDR3 is TGTGCCTGGAGTGGGGTAGCGGGAGGTTCCACCGGGGAGCTGTTTTTT. Its translation: CAWSGVAGGSTGELFF. The chain is built from TRBV30 and TRBJ2-2; 10 bases fit TRBD2. The CDR3 is 16 amino acids. V shed 1 base, J shed 4 bases, and the junction held 6 bases outside the gene matches. The germline V gene has CDR1 GTSNPN and CDR2 SVGIG (reference sequence).